The rows below give T cell receptor beta chains drawn from one sample of a study of spatial heterogeneity in lung cancer. From the 5' RACE reads, TCRdb called clonotypes with MiXCR, one entry per CDR3 protein. The repertoire holds 15,000 to 20,000 distinct CDR3 sequences, with 20% to 25% as singletons. Sequenced material: PBMCs, taken at surgery. These receptors were obtained from a female donor with early-stage non-small cell lung cancer. Each CDR3 is given with its conserved first and last residue. A D gene is named only where the DNA matches it firmly. The size of a clone is reported for some rows only, either as once, few or many, or as a class for expanded clones.

D gene: .; clone size: once; J gene: TRBJ2-1; V gene: TRBV7-3; CDR3 protein: CASSLTLAAYNEQFF; CDR3 DNA: TGTGCCAGCAGCTTAACATTGGCGGCCTACAATGAGCAGTTCTTC
D gene: .; clone size: few; J gene: TRBJ2-1; V gene: TRBV7-9; CDR3 protein: CASSFLYNEQFF; CDR3 DNA: TGTGCCAGCAGCTTTCTTTACAATGAGCAGTTCTTC
D gene: .; clone size: .; J gene: TRBJ2-7; V gene: TRBV18; CDR3 protein: CASSPLSIDPHEQYF; CDR3 DNA: TGTGCCAGCTCACCACTGTCGATTGATCCCCACGAGCAGTACTTC
D gene: .; clone size: .; J gene: TRBJ2-3; V gene: TRBV28; CDR3 protein: CASSLQGLSTDTQYF; CDR3 DNA: TGTGCCAGCAGCCTACAGGGTTTGAGCACAGATACGCAGTATTTT
D gene: .; clone size: medium-sized; J gene: TRBJ2-1; V gene: TRBV7-6; CDR3 protein: CASSLAPRGRYNEQFF; CDR3 DNA: TGTGCCAGCAGCTTAGCGCCGCGCGGCCGGTACAATGAGCAGTTCTTC
D gene: .; clone size: many; J gene: TRBJ2-7; V gene: TRBV27; CDR3 protein: CASSSRTSLSEQYF; CDR3 DNA: TGTGCCAGCAGTTCACGCACTAGTTTATCCGAGCAGTACTTC
D gene: .; clone size: many; J gene: TRBJ1-5; V gene: TRBV6-1; CDR3 protein: CASSESSRGGNQPQHF; CDR3 DNA: TGTGCCAGCAGTGAAAGTAGCCGGGGAGGCAATCAGCCCCAGCATTTT
D gene: .; clone size: many; J gene: TRBJ2-1; V gene: TRBV6-2/TRBV6-3; CDR3 protein: CASTNPAVYNEQFF; CDR3 DNA: TGTGCCAGCACCAACCCGGCGGTCTACAATGAGCAGTTCTTC
D gene: TRBD1; clone size: medium-sized; J gene: TRBJ1-4; V gene: TRBV7-9; CDR3 protein: CASSFLAGQSNEKLFF; CDR3 DNA: TGTGCCAGCAGCTTTCTAGCGGGACAGAGTAATGAAAAACTGTTTTTT
D gene: .; clone size: many; J gene: TRBJ2-7; V gene: TRBV9; CDR3 protein: CASSVAPGATYEQYF; CDR3 DNA: TGTGCCAGCAGCGTAGCTCCAGGGGCAACCTACGAGCAGTACTTC
D gene: .; clone size: many; J gene: TRBJ2-1; V gene: TRBV7-9; CDR3 protein: CASSLSGTEVSNEQFF; CDR3 DNA: TGTGCCAGCAGCCTAAGCGGGACAGAAGTTTCTAATGAGCAGTTCTTC
D gene: TRBD1; clone size: medium-sized; J gene: TRBJ1-1; V gene: TRBV19; CDR3 protein: CASSRPPFTGDTEAFF; CDR3 DNA: TGTGCCAGTAGCCGACCCCCCTTTACAGGGGACACTGAAGCTTTCTTT
D gene: .; clone size: many; J gene: TRBJ1-2; V gene: TRBV20-1; CDR3 protein: CSVPDRNYGYTF; CDR3 DNA: TGCAGTGTACCTGACAGGAACTATGGCTACACCTTC
D gene: TRBD2; clone size: many; J gene: TRBJ2-3; V gene: TRBV30; CDR3 protein: CAWGLGLGVRTDTQYF; CDR3 DNA: TGTGCCTGGGGACTGGGACTAGGAGTCAGAACAGATACGCAGTATTTT
D gene: TRBD1; clone size: many; J gene: TRBJ1-2; V gene: TRBV15; CDR3 protein: CATSSTGQYGYTF; CDR3 DNA: TGTGCCACCAGCAGTACGGGACAGTATGGCTACACCTTC
D gene: .; clone size: many; J gene: TRBJ2-7; V gene: TRBV23-1; CDR3 protein: CASSVVQGYEQYF; CDR3 DNA: TGCGCCAGCAGTGTGGTGCAGGGGTACGAGCAGTACTTC
D gene: .; clone size: many; J gene: TRBJ1-1; V gene: TRBV20-1; CDR3 protein: CSARGGRANTEAFF; CDR3 DNA: TGCAGTGCTAGGGGGGGAAGAGCTAACACTGAAGCTTTCTTT
D gene: .; clone size: few; J gene: TRBJ1-1; V gene: TRBV27; CDR3 protein: CASSLRGEMSTEAFF; CDR3 DNA: TGTGCCAGCAGTTTAAGAGGGGAAATGAGCACTGAAGCTTTCTTT
D gene: TRBD2; clone size: many; J gene: TRBJ2-1; V gene: TRBV20-1; CDR3 protein: CSAREGTGTSGRVWNEQFF; CDR3 DNA: TGCAGTGCTAGAGAGGGAACCGGGACTAGCGGGAGAGTTTGGAATGAGCAGTTCTTC
D gene: .; clone size: many; J gene: TRBJ1-1; V gene: TRBV28; CDR3 protein: CASSGEGRSNTEAFF; CDR3 DNA: TGTGCCAGCAGTGGGGAAGGGAGGTCGAACACTGAAGCTTTCTTT
D gene: .; clone size: .; J gene: TRBJ2-7; V gene: TRBV13; CDR3 protein: CASSLRTGAYEQYF; CDR3 DNA: TGTGCCAGCAGCTTAAGGACGGGAGCCTACGAGCAGTACTTC
D gene: .; clone size: many; J gene: TRBJ2-5; V gene: TRBV20-1; CDR3 protein: CSAEGQAQETQYF; CDR3 DNA: TGCAGTGCGGAGGGACAAGCCCAAGAGACCCAGTACTTC
D gene: TRBD2; clone size: many; J gene: TRBJ2-5; V gene: TRBV28; CDR3 protein: CASSSMREGPETQYF; CDR3 DNA: TGTGCCAGCAGTTCCATGCGGGAGGGTCCGGAGACCCAGTACTTC
D gene: TRBD1; clone size: medium-sized; J gene: TRBJ2-6; V gene: TRBV11-2; CDR3 protein: CASSWGQAAGANVLTF; CDR3 DNA: TGTGCCAGCAGCTGGGGACAGGCGGCCGGGGCCAACGTCCTGACTTTC
D gene: .; clone size: many; J gene: TRBJ1-5; V gene: TRBV6-2/TRBV6-3; CDR3 protein: CASSYGVGNQPQHF; CDR3 DNA: TGTGCCAGCAGTTATGGGGTTGGCAATCAGCCCCAGCATTTT
D gene: .; clone size: .; J gene: TRBJ2-3; V gene: TRBV5-1; CDR3 protein: CASSLLPTDTQYF; CDR3 DNA: TGCGCCAGCAGCTTGCTCCCCACAGATACGCAGTATTTT
D gene: .; clone size: .; J gene: TRBJ2-1; V gene: TRBV29-1; CDR3 protein: CSVVKGFSYNEQFF; CDR3 DNA: TGCAGCGTTGTTAAGGGCTTCTCCTACAATGAGCAGTTCTTC
D gene: TRBD2; clone size: many; J gene: TRBJ2-7; V gene: TRBV11-1; CDR3 protein: CASSLAGEGYFSYEQYF; CDR3 DNA: TGTGCCAGCAGCTTAGCCGGGGAGGGCTACTTCTCCTACGAGCAGTACTTC
D gene: TRBD2; clone size: .; J gene: TRBJ2-3; V gene: TRBV5-5; CDR3 protein: CASSLLAGGPDTQYF; CDR3 DNA: TGTGCCAGCAGCTTATTAGCGGGAGGGCCAGATACGCAGTATTTT
D gene: .; clone size: medium-sized; J gene: TRBJ1-6; V gene: TRBV7-2; CDR3 protein: CASSLNGPMDSPLHF; CDR3 DNA: TGTGCCAGCAGCTTAAACGGACCGATGGACTCACCCCTCCACTTT
D gene: TRBD1; clone size: .; J gene: TRBJ2-1; V gene: TRBV11-3; CDR3 protein: CASSRTGNPPNNEQFF; CDR3 DNA: TGTGCCAGCAGCCGGACAGGGAACCCTCCAAACAATGAGCAGTTCTTC
D gene: .; clone size: medium-sized; J gene: TRBJ2-5; V gene: TRBV11-2; CDR3 protein: CASSPLVGRSQETQYF; CDR3 DNA: TGTGCCAGCAGCCCCCTGGTGGGCAGATCACAAGAGACCCAGTACTTC
D gene: TRBD2; clone size: many; J gene: TRBJ2-2; V gene: TRBV7-2; CDR3 protein: CASRPEGAGTGELFF; CDR3 DNA: TGTGCCAGCAGACCAGAGGGAGCGGGGACCGGGGAGCTGTTTTTT
D gene: .; clone size: medium-sized; J gene: TRBJ2-3; V gene: TRBV6-5; CDR3 protein: CASSPRPSSTDTQYF; CDR3 DNA: TGTGCCAGCAGCCCCCGGCCGTCTAGCACAGATACGCAGTATTTT
D gene: TRBD2; clone size: many; J gene: TRBJ2-1; V gene: TRBV6-2/TRBV6-3; CDR3 protein: CASSYLLASGSNEQFF; CDR3 DNA: TGTGCCAGCAGTTACTTACTGGCTAGCGGGAGTAATGAGCAGTTCTTC
D gene: TRBD2; clone size: .; J gene: TRBJ2-3; V gene: TRBV24-1; CDR3 protein: CATSVPAGGPTDTQYF; CDR3 DNA: TGTGCCACCAGTGTTCCAGCGGGAGGGCCAACAGATACGCAGTATTTT
D gene: .; clone size: medium-sized; J gene: TRBJ2-1; V gene: TRBV7-9; CDR3 protein: CASIAWQFSSEQFF; CDR3 DNA: TGTGCCAGCATCGCGTGGCAGTTCTCGAGCGAGCAGTTCTTC
D gene: TRBD1; clone size: once; J gene: TRBJ1-6; V gene: TRBV27; CDR3 protein: CASSSGQGLAYNSPLHF; CDR3 DNA: TGTGCCAGCAGTTCGGGACAGGGTTTGGCCTATAATTCACCCCTCCACTTT
D gene: .; clone size: .; J gene: TRBJ2-1; V gene: TRBV18; CDR3 protein: CASSPPGARSSYNEQFF; CDR3 DNA: TGTGCCAGCTCACCACCAGGGGCGAGAAGCTCCTACAATGAGCAGTTCTTC
D gene: .; clone size: .; J gene: TRBJ2-1; V gene: TRBV5-5; CDR3 protein: CASSFGRVSMDEQFF; CDR3 DNA: TGTGCCAGCAGCTTCGGTAGGGTATCTATGGATGAGCAGTTCTTC